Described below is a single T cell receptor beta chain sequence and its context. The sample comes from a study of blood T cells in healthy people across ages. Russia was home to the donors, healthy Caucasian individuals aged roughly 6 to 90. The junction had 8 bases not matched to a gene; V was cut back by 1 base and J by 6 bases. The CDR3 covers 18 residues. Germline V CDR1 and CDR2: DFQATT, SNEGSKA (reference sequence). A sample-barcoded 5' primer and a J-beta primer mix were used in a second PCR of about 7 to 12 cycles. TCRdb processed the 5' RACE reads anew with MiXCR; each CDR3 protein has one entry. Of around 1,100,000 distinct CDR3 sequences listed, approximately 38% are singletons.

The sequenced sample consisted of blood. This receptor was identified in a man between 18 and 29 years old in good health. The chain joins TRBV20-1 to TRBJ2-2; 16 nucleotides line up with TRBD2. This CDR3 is CSARVVGTSGGAAGELFF. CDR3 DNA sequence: TGCAGTGCTAGAGTTGTTGGGACTAGCGGGGGGGCCGCCGGGGAGCTGTTTTTT.